What follows are 7 T cell receptor beta chains derived from one specimen sequenced in a study of glioma-infiltrating T cells after dendritic cell vaccination (dated by TCRdb to 2015 to 2016). The library came from the immunoSEQ multiplex PCR assay. Drawn from immuneACCESS, this table holds only the in-frame rearrangements with V and J called that TCRdb kept. Clones are partly lost; checked studies trace under half to an unresolved V gene and leave the rest unexplained. This sample is represented by around 96,000 clones; around 80% of them were singletons. The ten largest clones add up to approximately 5.9% of the sample. The specimen comprised blood, sampled before dendritic cell vaccination. These TCRs come from a human donor with glioblastoma.

The rearrangement links TRBV19 to TRBJ1-5, with a possible D match to TRBD1 (6 bases). The CDR3 runs 17 residues. V lost 6 bases, J lost 2 bases, and 20 bases lay in between. Germline V gene lookup returns CDR1 LNHDA and CDR2 SQIVND (reference sequence). The CDR3 reads CASRRAGVNFGNQPQHF. CDR3 bases: TGTGCCAGTAGGCGGGCAGGGGTGAATTTCGGCAATCAGCCCCAGCATTTT.

There are a few counts of this clone. This sequence joins TRBV2 and TRBJ1-5, with D maybe TRBD1 (5 bases). CDR1 and CDR2 from the germline V gene are SNHLY and FYNNEI. The CDR3 extends over 14 amino acids. The ends were cut back, 1 base at V and 5 bases at J, with 9 bases in the middle. The CDR3 bases are TGTGCCAGCAGTGAAGTAGACAGAGATCAGCCCCAGCATTTT. It encodes CASSEVDRDQPQHF.

The V call is TRBV19, the J call TRBJ1-1, with D maybe TRBD1 (5 bases). V gave up 5 bases and J gave up 3 bases, with 16 bases separating them. The CDR3 is 15 residues long. Germline lookup yields CDR1 LNHDA and CDR2 SQIVND (reference sequence). For the CDR3, the DNA is TGTGCCAGTAGTTGGAATTGGGGCATGGACACTGAAGCTTTCTTT. Translation gives CASSWNWGMDTEAFF. The whole variable domain, remainder taken from reference TRBV19 and TRBJ1-1, is DGGITQSPKYLFRKEGQNVTLSCEQNLNHDAMYWYRQDPGQGLRLIYYSQIVNDFQKGDIAEGYSVSREKKESFPLTVTSAQKNPTAFYLCASSWNWGMDTEAFFGQGTRLTVV.

The gene calls are TRBV5-6 and TRBJ1-1; 7 bases align to TRBD1. The length of the CDR3 is 17 residues. The germline V gene has CDR1 SGHDT and CDR2 YYEEEE. Trimming removed 4 bases from V and 1 base from J; junction bases left unmatched: 13. CDR3 nucleotide sequence: TGTGCCAGCAGCCCATGGCCCTGGGGACAGAGGAACACTGAAGCTTTCTTT. Its protein product is CASSPWPWGQRNTEAFF.

The chain joins TRBV19 to TRBJ1-5, with TRBD1 matching over 9 bases. Germline V lookup: CDR1 LNHDA, CDR2 SQIVND (reference sequence). Trimming cost V 4 bases and J 6 bases; bases outside gene matches: 7. The CDR3 sequence is 15 residues long. CDR3 sequence: CASSTGQGTGQPQHF. CDR3 sequence (DNA): TGTGCCAGTAGTACGGGACAGGGCACGGGTCAGCCCCAGCATTTT.

V usage is TRBV9 and J usage is TRBJ2-1; TRBD2 matches at 7 bases. This CDR3 has 16 residues. From germline, CDR1 is SGDLS and CDR2 YYNGEE. J was trimmed by 6 bases and V by 0 bases; bases with no gene match: 9. In DNA, the CDR3 is TGTGCCAGCAGCGTAGGTCCCCGACTAGCCGTCAATGAGCAGTTCTTC. The encoded protein is CASSVGPRLAVNEQFF.

V usage is TRBV5-1 and J usage is TRBJ1-1; 9 bases match TRBD1. Germline values: CDR1 SGHRS, CDR2 YFSETQ. This CDR3 is 14 amino acids long. With V trimmed by 4 bases and J by 2 bases, 3 bases remained unmatched. CDR3 nucleotide sequence: TGCGCCAGCAGCCTCACAGGGGGCAACACTGAAGCTTTCTTT. It codes for CASSLTGGNTEAFF. Filled out from reference TRBV5-1 and TRBJ1-1, the complete variable domain reads KAGVTQTPRYLIKTRGQQVTLSCSPISGHRSVSWYQQTPGQGLQFLFEYFSETQRNKGNFPGRFSGRQFSNSRSEMNVSTLELGDSALYLCASSLTGGNTEAFFGQGTRLTVV.